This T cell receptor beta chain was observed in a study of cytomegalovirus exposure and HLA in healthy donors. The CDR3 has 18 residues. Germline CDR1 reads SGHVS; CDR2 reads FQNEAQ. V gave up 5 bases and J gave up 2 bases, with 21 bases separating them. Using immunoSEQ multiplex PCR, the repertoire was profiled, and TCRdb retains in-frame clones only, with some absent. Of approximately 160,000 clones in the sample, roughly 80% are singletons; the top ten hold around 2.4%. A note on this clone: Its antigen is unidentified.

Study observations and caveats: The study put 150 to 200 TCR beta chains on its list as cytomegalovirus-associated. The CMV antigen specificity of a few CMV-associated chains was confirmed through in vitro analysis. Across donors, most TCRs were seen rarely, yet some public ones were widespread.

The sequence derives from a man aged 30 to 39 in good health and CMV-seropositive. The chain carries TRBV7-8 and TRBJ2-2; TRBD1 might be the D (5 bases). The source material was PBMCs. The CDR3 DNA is TGTGCCAGCAGCCAGGGCGCCGGAACTATGGGAAACACCGGGGAGCTGTTTTTT. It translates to CASSQGAGTMGNTGELFF.